These 20 T cell receptor beta chains were all obtained from the same sample, sequenced in a study of blood T cell repertoires in COVID-19. The protocol was immunoSEQ multiplex PCR, while the TCRdb copy is restricted to in-frame clones and leaves out a portion. The profile shows about 340,000 clones, about 89% of them singletons. Source material: peripheral blood. Receptor source: a woman between 45 and 60 years old with COVID-19, enrolled during active disease.

The V call is TRBV2, the J call TRBJ1-2; the match to TRBD1 covers 7 bases. Germline CDR1 and CDR2: SNHLY and FYNNEI. The CDR3 has 13 residues. V was clipped by 6 bases and J by 8 bases; unmatched bases: 9. The CDR3 nucleotides are TGTGCCAGCAGACGGACAGGTTTGGGAGGCTACACCTTC. This translates into CASRRTGLGGYTF.

This chain connects TRBV29-1 to TRBJ1-2, with 7 nucleotides matching TRBD1. Germline V gives CDR1 SQVTM, CDR2 ANQGSEA. CDR3 length: 12 residues. V was clipped by 6 bases and J by 8 bases; unmatched bases: 9. The CDR3 region has the DNA TGCAGCGTCGTCACAGGGGTTCGAGGCTACACCTTC. It specifies CSVVTGVRGYTF.

The chain uses TRBV7-2 and TRBJ2-1, with 9 bases that match TRBD2. Germline-derived CDR1 and CDR2 are SGHTA and FQGNSA. The CDR3 spans 18 residues. Trimming cost V 2 bases and J 7 bases; bases outside gene matches: 15. CDR3 residues: CASSLNSHYSSGKNEQFF. The CDR3, as DNA: TGTGCCAGCAGCTTAAATAGCCATTACTCTAGCGGGAAAAATGAGCAGTTCTTC.

This chain connects TRBV19 to TRBJ2-3; maybe TRBD1 (7 bases). Trimming took 4 bases from V and 3 from J, leaving 26 bases between them. CDR1 is LNHDA, CDR2 SQIVND, per germline (reference sequence). This CDR3 contains 19 residues. This chain's CDR3 is CASSRTKGGRLVRTDTQYF. DNA for the CDR3: TGTGCCAGTAGTAGAACGAAAGGGGGCAGACTAGTACGGACAGATACGCAGTATTTT.

V is TRBV5-6 and J is TRBJ2-5, with a tentative D call TRBD2 (5 bases). CDR1 is SGHDT, CDR2 YYEEEE, per germline. The length of the CDR3 is 15 residues. The germline V and J ends were trimmed by 4 bases and 5 bases, with 18 bases remaining between them. This CDR3 reads CASSASPLERETQYF. As DNA, the CDR3 is TGTGCCAGCAGCGCCTCCCCACTAGAGAGGGAGACCCAGTACTTC.

This chain connects TRBV7-2 to TRBJ2-1; 8 bases agree with TRBD2. This CDR3 region has 15 residues. V gave up 2 bases and J gave up 7 bases; unmatched junction bases: 7. CDR1 SGHTA and CDR2 FQGNSA come from the germline V gene. CDR3 nucleotides: TGTGCCAGCAGCTTACGAGGGACTAGGGGGAATGAGCAGTTCTTC. Encoded protein: CASSLRGTRGNEQFF.

The genes are TRBV28 and TRBJ2-1, with D perhaps TRBD2 (6 bases). V was trimmed by 4 bases and J by 12 bases, leaving 19 bases between them. Germline V gives CDR1 MDHEN, CDR2 SYDVKM. CDR3 length equals 14 residues. CDR3 sequence reads: CASSSRDTSRGQFF. DNA for the CDR3: TGTGCCAGCAGTTCCAGGGATACTAGCCGTGGGCAGTTCTTC.

The chain recombines TRBV25-1 with TRBJ1-6; a possible D gene is TRBD1 (5 bases). The germline V and J ends were trimmed by 8 bases and 0 bases, with 8 bases remaining between them. Germline V lookup: CDR1 MGHDK, CDR2 SYGVNS. The CDR3 is 14 amino acids. In DNA, the CDR3 is TGTGCCAGCCGGGGGAACTCCTATAATTCACCCCTCCACTTT. Translating gives CASRGNSYNSPLHF. Variable domain in full (rest from reference TRBV25-1 and TRBJ1-6): EADIYQTPRYLVIGTGKKITLECSQTMGHDKMYWYQQDPGMELHLIHYSYGVNSTEKGDLSSESTVSRIRTEHFPLTLESARPSHTSQYLCASRGNSYNSPLHFGNGTRLTVT.

V is TRBV10-1 and J is TRBJ1-4; D may be TRBD1 (5 bases). Germline V CDR1 and CDR2: WNHNN, SYGVQD (reference sequence). CDR3 length: 16 residues. Trimming left V 4 bases short and J 0 bases short, with 12 bases between. This CDR3 reads CASSGGRGSTNEKLFF. The CDR3 DNA is TGCGCCAGCAGTGGGGGGAGGGGATCAACTAATGAAAAACTGTTTTTT.

V and J are TRBV19 and TRBJ1-1; 7 nucleotides line up with TRBD1. CDR1 is LNHDA and CDR2 is SQIVND in the germline V gene (reference sequence). The CDR3 totals 13 residues. With V trimmed by 10 bases and J by 1 base, 6 bases remained unmatched. CDR3 amino acids: CATQDRANTEAFF. CDR3 sequence (DNA): TGTGCCACTCAAGACAGGGCGAACACTGAAGCTTTCTTT.

The CDR3 loop is CASSSQGAIGTDTQYF. CDR3 sequence (DNA): TGTGCCAGCAGCTCCCAGGGGGCGATCGGCACAGATACGCAGTATTTT. V gene TRBV7-2 combines with J gene TRBJ2-3; 8 nucleotides agree with TRBD1. The V segment lost 4 bases and the J segment 1 base; nucleotides outside the gene matches: 7. Germline V gene data show CDR1 as SGHTA and CDR2 as FQGNSA. The CDR3 spans 16 residues.

The chain links TRBV6-5 to TRBJ2-1, with D possibly being TRBD2 (5 bases). Trimming cost V 2 bases and J 6 bases, with 5 bases left between them. This CDR3 has 12 residues. Per the germline V gene, CDR1 is MNHEY and CDR2 is SVGAGI. The CDR3: CASSYRGNEQFF. The CDR3 DNA follows: TGTGCCAGCAGTTACCGGGGCAATGAGCAGTTCTTC.

The table lists this clone with a few counts. The rearrangement joins TRBV5-4 to TRBJ1-5; D is possibly TRBD1 (6 bases). Trimming removed 10 bases from V and 0 bases from J, with 23 bases in between. CDR1 is SGHNT, CDR2 YYREEE, per germline (reference sequence). The CDR3 totals 17 residues. CDR3 DNA: TGTGCCTTTGGGGGCAATATGGGGGCCGATAGCAATCAGCCCCAGCATTTT. It yields the protein CAFGGNMGADSNQPQHF.

This chain links TRBV7-8 with TRBJ2-2; D is unresolved. The V gene's germline CDR1 is SGHVS and CDR2 FQNEAQ. V lost 5 bases and J 6 bases, leaving 13 bases between the germline ends. The CDR3 contains 14 residues. The CDR3 reads CASSQISQSGELFF. CDR3 nucleotide sequence: TGTGCCAGCAGCCAGATATCTCAGTCCGGGGAGCTGTTTTTT.

V and J are TRBV6-5 and TRBJ2-1; 7 bases map to TRBD2. The germline V gene encodes CDR1 MNHEY and CDR2 SVGAGI. The CDR3 spans 14 residues. V trimming: 6 bases; J trimming: 6 bases; junction bases outside the gene matches: 8. Here the CDR3 reads CASRKDGGSNEQFF. The CDR3 coding sequence is TGTGCCAGCAGAAAGGACGGGGGGTCCAATGAGCAGTTCTTC.

This sequence joins TRBV5-4 and TRBJ2-1; 10 bases are shared with TRBD2. Germline values: CDR1 SGHNT, CDR2 YYREEE (reference sequence). The CDR3 has 16 amino acids. V dropped 0 bases and J dropped 6; count of bases not matched to a gene: 6. CDR3 sequence reads: CASSLDPSGRGNEQFF. The DNA of the CDR3 is TGTGCCAGCAGCTTGGACCCTAGCGGGAGAGGCAATGAGCAGTTCTTC.

The chain links TRBV7-9 to TRBJ1-6, with TRBD1 matching over 7 bases. V gave up 7 bases and J gave up 8 bases; unmatched junction bases: 5. This CDR3 region has 13 residues. Germline V gene sequence: CDR1 SEHNR, CDR2 FQNEAQ (reference sequence). This chain's CDR3 is CASTLTGDSPLHF. As DNA, the CDR3 is TGTGCCAGCACCCTAACAGGGGATTCACCCCTCCACTTT.

The chain combines TRBV5-1 with TRBJ2-1, with TRBD1 matching over 9 bases. With 7 bases clipped from V and 6 bases from J, the junction kept 20 bases outside the gene matches. The CDR3 covers 18 residues. CDR1 is SGHRS, CDR2 YFSETQ, per germline. CDR3 protein: CASAITGGGSGIPNEQFF. The CDR3 DNA follows: TGCGCCAGCGCTATTACAGGGGGCGGGAGCGGTATCCCCAATGAGCAGTTCTTC.

This clone was detected once. The rearrangement joins TRBV18 to TRBJ1-1, with unresolved D. V was shortened by 2 bases and J by 7 bases, with 5 bases between the two germline ends. This CDR3 contains 11 residues. In germline, CDR1 is KGHSH, CDR2 LQKENI. The CDR3 coding sequence is TGTGCCAGCTCACCAACGGTTGAAGCTTTCTTT. Amino acid sequence: CASSPTVEAFF.

V is TRBV13 and J is TRBJ2-3; tentative D call: TRBD2 (5 bases). The V gene's germline CDR1 is PRHDT and CDR2 FYEKMQ (reference sequence). Between the trimmed V and J ends, which lost 4 bases and 5 bases, there was a span of 10 bases. This CDR3 is 13 amino acids long. The DNA for the CDR3 is TGTGCCAGCAGCTCCACTAGTGAAGATACGCAGTATTTT. It yields the protein CASSSTSEDTQYF.